The present entry profiles one T cell receptor (beta chain) with its context. Its antigen remains unidentified. TCRdb re-analysed the RACE reads in MiXCR, keeping a single row per CDR3 protein. The sample lists over 85,000 distinct CDR3 sequences; 9.3% were seen once. This CDR3 is built from 11 residues. In germline, CDR1 is KGHDR, CDR2 SFDVKD. The V end was cut by 5 bases, the J end by 7 bases, with 5 bases between. The time point is: patch test 2, 6 weeks after DPC sensitization. Stated treatment: therapeutic diphenylcyclopropenone sensitization with weekly scalp DPC. The data are from a study of human T cells and chemical hapten exposure. Background on the study: Minor pooled library volume differences mainly drove per-sample TCR yield variation. General study points: There was no change with DPC sensitization in TCRs above 1 in 1000 frequency. Compared with pre-sensitization or healthy control sets, expanded TCRs clustered more.

Sample: whole blood, taken in connection with sensitization to the hapten diphenylcyclopropenone (DPC). This TCR came from a woman aged 40-49 years with alopecia areata. Some clones in this sample may be carry-over from other donors' samples. The chain joins TRBV24-1 to TRBJ2-1; D gene ambiguous. The CDR3 spells CATSGGNEQFF. The CDR3 DNA reads TGTGCCACCAGTGGGGGAAATGAGCAGTTCTTC.